Listed here are 10 T cell receptor beta chains from one sample, sequenced in a study of beta chain features in type 1 diabetes. Study-wide points: A moderate, significant TCRB CDR3 shortening appeared in type 1 diabetes across four CD4+ subsets.

The whole isolated RNA underwent reverse transcription, so sequencing captured expressed TCRB transcripts. Libraries were prepared by immunoSEQ multiplex PCR; TCRdb keeps only in-frame clonotypes and omits some of them. The sample has approximately 600,000 clones; roughly 12% are singletons. Their recognized antigens are unknown. Material: naive CD4+ T cells from blood. The receptors stem from a man aged 30 to 39 with type 1 diabetes.

This clone appeared a few times. V gene TRBV2 combines with J gene TRBJ1-6; D is possibly TRBD1 (5 bases). V was pared by 8 bases and J by 14 bases, with 31 bases between. CDR1 and CDR2 (germline): SNHLY, FYNNEI. This CDR3 contains 17 residues. This CDR3 reads CASSLRTGTSVPPALHF. CDR3 coding DNA: TGTGCCAGCTCATTACGGACCGGGACTTCGGTGCCCCCGGCCCTCCACTTT.

This chain joins TRBV7-8 and TRBJ2-3, with 10 bases fitting TRBD2. Germline V gene data show CDR1 as SGHVS and CDR2 as FQNEAQ. V lost 5 bases to trimming and J lost 6 bases; unmatched junction nucleotides: 5. The CDR3 is made up of 14 amino acids. CDR3 bases: TGTGCCAGCAGCACTTCTAGCGGGGGTGATACGCAGTATTTT. Translation gives CASSTSSGGDTQYF.

With respect to this clone: The same CDR3 can be traced to other DNA sequences in this sample. Written as DNA, the CDR3 is TGTGCCAGCAGTTCCGGGGAGACCCAGTACTTC. It codes for CASSSGETQYF. J is TRBJ2-5 and V is TRBV6-6; D gene unclear. The germline V gene encodes CDR1 MNHNY and CDR2 SVGAGI (reference sequence). This CDR3 has 11 amino acids. Trimming took off 4 bases at V and 5 bases at J, with 5 bases between the two ends.

On this clone itself: Other DNA sequences within the sample encode an identical CDR3. The gene calls are TRBV5-1 and TRBJ2-1, with 7 bases lining up with TRBD1. V trimming: 0 bases; J trimming: 3 bases; junction bases outside the gene matches: 3. Germline CDR1 and CDR2: SGHRS and YFSETQ. This CDR3 comprises 15 residues. This CDR3 reads CASSLGDRDYNEQFF. CDR3 in DNA: TGCGCCAGCAGCTTGGGTGACAGGGACTACAATGAGCAGTTCTTC.

In its sample, this clone was seen a few times. The chain couples TRBV25-1 to TRBJ1-4, with TRBD1 matching 7 bases. V lost 2 bases to trimming and J lost 8 bases; unmatched junction nucleotides: 5. Germline-derived CDR1 and CDR2 are MGHDK and SYGVNS. The CDR3 extends over 14 amino acids. The CDR3 spells CASSETDRAEKLFF. The CDR3 region has the DNA TGTGCCAGCAGTGAAACCGACAGGGCGGAAAAACTGTTTTTT. The complete variable domain, with remaining parts taken from reference TRBV25-1 and TRBJ1-4, reads EADIYQTPRYLVIGTGKKITLECSQTMGHDKMYWYQQDPGMELHLIHYSYGVNSTEKGDLSSESTVSRIRTEHFPLTLESARPSHTSQYLCASSETDRAEKLFFGSGTQLSVL.

The V and J genes are TRBV30 and TRBJ1-6; the D is unclear. Between the trimmed V and J ends, which lost 4 bases and 6 bases, there was a span of 7 bases. Germline assignment: CDR1 GTSNPN and CDR2 SVGIG (reference sequence). The CDR3 length is 12 residues. The CDR3 loop is CAWTDANSPLHF. The CDR3 DNA follows: TGTGCCTGGACGGACGCTAATTCACCCCTCCACTTT.

Only a few counts were recorded for this clone. This CDR3 reads CASSEAMVAGGPQETQYF. As DNA, the CDR3 is TGTGCCAGCAGTGAAGCGATGGTAGCGGGGGGCCCACAAGAGACCCAGTACTTC. The chain employs TRBV6-1 and TRBJ2-5; 10 bases agree with TRBD2. The trim removed 0 bases at V and 2 bases at J, leaving 9 bases unmatched. CDR3 length: 18 amino acids. The germline gives CDR1 MNHNS, CDR2 SASEGT.

In its sample, this clone was seen a few times. The chain joins TRBV2 to TRBJ1-2; TRBD1 might be the D (6 bases). The V gene lost 6 bases and the J gene lost 5 bases, with 13 bases spanning the gap. The V gene's germline CDR1 is SNHLY and CDR2 FYNNEI. The CDR3 spans 13 residues. CDR3 loop: CASSPGQGYGYTF. DNA of the CDR3: TGTGCCAGCAGCCCCGGGCAGGGGTATGGCTACACCTTC. Full variable domain (missing parts from reference TRBV2 and TRBJ1-2): EPEVTQTPSHQVTQMGQEVILRCVPISNHLYFYWYRQILGQKVEFLVSFYNNEISEKSEIFDDQFSVERPDGSNFTLKIRSTKLEDSAMYFCASSPGQGYGYTFGSGTRLTVV.

In its sample, this clone was seen a few times. The V and J genes are TRBV13 and TRBJ1-6, with D hard to call. V was shortened by 3 bases and J by 11 bases, with 11 bases between the two germline ends. CDR1 is PRHDT, CDR2 FYEKMQ, per germline (reference sequence). The CDR3 spans 13 residues. The CDR3 here is CASSLGYGAPLHF. CDR3 coding DNA: TGTGCCAGCAGCTTGGGGTATGGGGCACCCCTCCACTTT.

The table lists this clone with a few counts. This rearrangement joins TRBV5-1 to TRBJ2-1; a possible D gene is TRBD2 (5 bases). This CDR3 is 14 amino acids long. Trimming took 0 bases from V and 3 from J, leaving 7 bases between them. The germline V gene has CDR1 SGHRS and CDR2 YFSETQ. The CDR3 protein is CASSLAGLYNEQFF. DNA for the CDR3: TGCGCCAGCAGCTTGGCAGGACTCTACAATGAGCAGTTCTTC.